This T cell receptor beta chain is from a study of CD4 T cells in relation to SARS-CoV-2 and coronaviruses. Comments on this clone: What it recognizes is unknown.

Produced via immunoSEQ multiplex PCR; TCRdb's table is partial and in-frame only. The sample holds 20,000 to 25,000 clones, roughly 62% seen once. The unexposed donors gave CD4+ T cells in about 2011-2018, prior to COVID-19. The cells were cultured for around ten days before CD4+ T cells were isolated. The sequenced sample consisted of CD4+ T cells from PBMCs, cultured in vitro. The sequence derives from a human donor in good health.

CDR3 loop: CASSQGRTNYEQYF. The CDR3 region has the DNA TGTGCCAGCAGCCAAGGGAGGACCAACTACGAGCAGTACTTC. The chain carries TRBV3-1 (or the pseudogene TRBV3-2) and TRBJ2-7; D is perhaps TRBD2 (5 bases). This CDR3 is 14 amino acids long. The ends were cut back, 1 base at V and 3 bases at J, with 10 bases in the middle. Germline V gene lookup returns CDR1 LGHDT and CDR2 YNNKEL (reference sequence).